The following is a T cell receptor beta chain sequence with its context. Its cognate antigen is unknown. The data stem from a study of cytomegalovirus exposure and HLA in healthy donors. Findings and limits, study-wide: It was shown in a later analysis that HLA-associated TCR beta chains were more clonally expanded than other, equally common chains. Among CMV-associated TCR beta chains, most appeared HLA-restricted in a later analysis.

This CDR3 comprises 13 residues. The V gene's germline CDR1 is MNHEY and CDR2 SVGAGI. V was cut by 3 bases and J by 4 bases, with 9 bases left in between. The primer mix had 60 Vbeta and 13 Jbeta primers. Assay: immunoSEQ multiplex PCR; the TCRdb copy retains only in-frame clones and omits some. The repertoire has approximately 200,000 clones, more than 60% of them found once; the top ten carry roughly a sixth. V is TRBV6-5 and J is TRBJ2-5; the D gene is possibly TRBD2 (6 bases). The specimen was PBMCs. The sequence was obtained from a man aged 35-49 years in good health and CMV-seronegative. The CDR3 region is CASSYLALETQYF. CDR3 DNA sequence: TGTGCCAGCAGTTATCTAGCGTTAGAGACCCAGTACTTC.